This is a list of T cell receptor beta chains from one sample in a study of cytotoxic CD8 clonotypes in ibrutinib-treated CLL. TCRdb's copy holds only in-frame clones and misses some; the assay was immunoSEQ multiplex PCR. The data contain roughly 56,000 clones, roughly 71% of them singletons. The material sequenced was PBMCs, taken after 12 months of ibrutinib treatment. The receptor set was obtained from a human donor with chronic lymphocytic leukemia. Both conserved end residues are part of each CDR3. A D gene is named only where the DNA matches it firmly. Some rows mark clone size as missing; the rest say once, few, many or name a class of expanded clone.

d_gene	v_gene	j_gene	abundance	CDR3nt	CDR3aa
TRBD1	TRBV28	TRBJ2-7	-	TGTGCCAGCAGATATACCACTCCGGGACAGTCTACCCGGCAAGCCTACGAGCAGTACTTC	CASRYTTPGQSTRQAYEQYF
-	TRBV7-8	TRBJ2-1	few	TGTGCCAGCAGCGTTAGCGTGTACGAGCAGTTCTTC	CASSVSVYEQFF
-	TRBV2	TRBJ1-5	-	TGTGCCAGCAGTGGGGACCTTAACCAGCCCCAGCATTTT	CASSGDLNQPQHF
-	TRBV7-2	TRBJ1-2	-	TGTGCCAGCAGCTTAGGACCCCCACAGGCGTCAGCTAACTATGGCTACACCTTC	CASSLGPPQASANYGYTF
-	TRBV19	TRBJ1-5	-	TGTGCCAGTAGTATAAAGTATCAGCCCCAGCATTTT	CASSIKYQPQHF
-	TRBV6-6	TRBJ2-1	-	TGTGCCAGCAGTTATCATGACAGCTGGCTTCGGGATGAGCAGTTCTTC	CASSYHDSWLRDEQFF
TRBD1	TRBV4-2	TRBJ1-1	-	TGTGCCAGCAGCCAAGTACAGGGGGCCACGAACACTGAAGCTTTCTTT	CASSQVQGATNTEAFF
-	TRBV29-1	TRBJ2-6	-	TGCAGCGTTGGGGCGGGACGCACGCCTGGGGCCAACGTCCTGACTTTC	CSVGAGRTPGANVLTF
-	TRBV5-1	TRBJ2-2	-	TGCGCCAGCAGCTTGGGTCGTCAAATCGGGGAGCTGTTTTTT	CASSLGRQIGELFF
-	TRBV7-3	TRBJ1-1	-	TGTGCCAGCAGCTTAACTAGGAGAGGGAACACTGAAGCTTTCTTT	CASSLTRRGNTEAFF
TRBD2	TRBV5-1	TRBJ2-1	-	TGCGCCAGCAGCTTGGGGCTAGCGGGAGGCACACCTAACAATGAGCAGTTCTTC	CASSLGLAGGTPNNEQFF
TRBD1	TRBV7-3	TRBJ2-7	-	TGTGCCAGCAGCTCGACAGGGGGCCCCTACGAGCAGTACTTC	CASSSTGGPYEQYF
-	TRBV27	TRBJ2-7	few	TGTGCCAGCAGTTCTAAGTCGAGGGTTGGGCTATACGAGCAGTACTTC	CASSSKSRVGLYEQYF